The TCR beta chain under discussion was sequenced for a study of blood T cell repertoires in COVID-19. At the level of the study: Sites across the United States, Italy and Spain contributed samples from acute and convalescent COVID-19.

CDR1 WNHNN and CDR2 SYGVQD come from the germline V gene (reference sequence). V was trimmed by 5 bases and J by 8 bases, leaving 16 bases between them. This CDR3 is 14 amino acids long. Here immunoSEQ multiplex PCR was the method, and the copy in TCRdb shows in-frame clones only, minus some. The sample records 150,000 or so clones, over 75% being singletons. Researchers sorted participants into cohorts using their self-reported clinical history. Two negative PCRs, clearance, or symptom resolution characterized the recovered Cohort 3 donors. Sequenced sample: PBMCs or T cells enriched from blood (not recorded which). The chain has TRBV10-1 and TRBJ2-1, with D uncertain. The TCR sequence derives from a woman between 50 and 59 years old who had recovered from COVID-19. CDR3 amino acids: CASSTVGFRDEQFF. The CDR3 bases are TGCGCCAGCAGTACGGTTGGATTCCGGGATGAGCAGTTCTTC.